This TCR beta chain was observed in a study of patients and donors after allogeneic stem cell transplantation. TCRdb itself ran the RT-PCR reads through MiXCR, one entry per CDR3 protein. The repertoire includes 900,000 to 1,000,000 distinct CDR3 sequences, roughly 18% of them detected once, and around 6% sits in the top ten. CDR1 and CDR2 from the germline V gene are SGHNT and YENEEA. V was pared by 5 bases and J by 4 bases, with 21 bases between. This CDR3 is 17 amino acids long. This sequence originates from a human donor who was either an allogeneic HSCT recipient or a stem cell or donor lymphocyte infusion donor (not recorded which). It is not recorded whose cells these are; they may come from a transplant donor. This chain joins TRBV11-3 and TRBJ2-4, with D maybe TRBD2 (6 bases). The specimen was blood, either unsorted or a sorted T cell fraction (not recorded which). CDR3 sequence reads: CASSPVPRTTGKNIQYF. DNA of the CDR3: TGTGCCAGCAGCCCAGTCCCAAGGACTACCGGGAAAAACATTCAGTACTTC.